Listed here are 26 T cell receptor beta chains from one sample, sequenced in a study of T-cell memory formation after mild COVID-19. TCRdb passed the 5' RACE reads through MiXCR, listing each CDR3 protein once. The sample has approximately 300,000 distinct CDR3 sequences; roughly a fifth are singletons. Sequencing used PBMCs or a T cell subset sorted from them (not recorded which). These receptor sequences come from a man between 18 and 35 years old who had mild COVID-19 (a few samples of this study predate the infection). Cell type and time point are not known.

This clonotype was observed a handful of times. V is TRBV29-1 and J is TRBJ2-3; D remains ambiguous. Germline CDR1 SQVTM, CDR2 ANQGSEA. The CDR3 spans 13 residues. The germline V and J ends were trimmed by 6 bases and 5 bases, with 15 bases remaining between them. This CDR3 is CSVFAPSRDTQYF. In nucleotides, the CDR3 is TGCAGCGTCTTCGCCCCTAGTAGAGATACGCAGTATTTT.

This clonotype appeared a few times. The V call is TRBV12-5, the J call TRBJ1-5, with 7 bases fitting TRBD1. The CDR3 spans 17 residues. Per the germline V gene, CDR1 is LGHNT and CDR2 is FRNRAP. The junction had 8 bases not matched to a gene; V was cut back by 1 base and J by 2 bases. Written as DNA, the CDR3 is TGTGCTAGTGGTTTGGGACAGGGTCTCGTTGGCAATCAGCCCCAGCATTTT. Its protein product is CASGLGQGLVGNQPQHF.

The rearrangement links TRBV12-3 or TRBV12-4 to TRBJ2-3, with 10 bases fitting TRBD2. With V trimmed by 8 bases and J by 0 bases, 11 bases remained unmatched. The CDR3 contains 17 residues. CDR3 DNA: TGTGCCAGCGGCCTACTAGCGGGGTCGACGAGCACAGATACGCAGTATTTT. It encodes CASGLLAGSTSTDTQYF.

This clonotype was seen only a few times. The V gene is TRBV7-9, the J gene TRBJ1-1; D might be TRBD1 (5 bases). The V and J ends lost 7 bases and 2 bases respectively, with 11 bases between them. Germline values: CDR1 SEHNR, CDR2 FQNEAQ (reference sequence). This CDR3 is 13 amino acids long. In DNA, the CDR3 is TGTGCCAGCACTCCCGGGGCAAACACTGAAGCTTTCTTT. Protein: CASTPGANTEAFF.

This clonotype was observed a handful of times. This chain uses TRBV11-2 with TRBJ2-3, with a weak D call TRBD2 (6 bases). Germline-derived CDR1 and CDR2 are SGHAT and FQNNGV. The CDR3 is 14 residues long. The V gene lost 5 bases and the J gene lost 2 bases, with 11 bases spanning the gap. CDR3 sequence (DNA): TGTGCCAGCAGCAGGACTACTCACACAGATACGCAGTATTTT. It encodes CASSRTTHTDTQYF. The whole variable domain, filled in from reference TRBV11-2 and TRBJ2-3, reads EAGVAQSPRYKIIEKRQSVAFWCNPISGHATLYWYQQILGQGPKLLIQFQNNGVVDDSQLPKDRFSAERLKGVDSTLKIQPAKLEDSAVYLCASSRTTHTDTQYFGPGTRLTVL.

This clonotype was found many times. The rearrangement uses TRBV10-3 and TRBJ2-3; D possibly uses TRBD1 or TRBD2 (6 bases each). The CDR3 is 14 residues long. V lost 0 bases and J lost 5, with 9 bases in between. Germline V gene sequence: CDR1 ENHRY, CDR2 SYGVKD. CDR3 coding DNA: TGTGCCATCAGTGAGTCAGGGGGGATAGATACGCAGTATTTT. It specifies CAISESGGIDTQYF.

The J gene is TRBJ2-1, the V gene TRBV14; TRBD2 matches at 15 bases. The J segment lost 4 bases and the V segment lost 3 bases, leaving 10 bases of the junction unmatched. The germline V gene encodes CDR1 SGHDN and CDR2 FVKESK. There are 19 residues in the CDR3. CDR3 loop: CASSQGLAGGRRTYNEQFF. For the CDR3, the DNA is TGTGCCAGCAGCCAGGGACTAGCGGGGGGAAGACGAACATACAATGAGCAGTTCTTC.

This clonotype was counted a few times. The chain uses TRBV9 and TRBJ2-1; 7 bases are shared with TRBD1. Germline trimming cut 0 bases from V and 9 bases from J; bases unmatched to any gene: 12. The V gene's germline CDR1 is SGDLS and CDR2 YYNGEE. The CDR3 spans 16 residues. CDR3 nucleotides: TGTGCCAGCAGCGTAGCCAAAGGGGGCGGGTTGGGTGAGCAGTTCTTC. Protein product: CASSVAKGGGLGEQFF.

The chain combines TRBV20-1 with TRBJ1-1; maybe TRBD1 (5 bases). This CDR3 is built from 14 residues. V was trimmed by 8 bases and J by 2 bases, leaving 18 bases between them. CDR1 and CDR2 (germline): DFQATT, SNEGSKA (reference sequence). CDR3 sequence reads: CSLPNRDGNTEAFF. CDR3 sequence (DNA): TGCAGTCTTCCAAACCGGGACGGCAACACTGAAGCTTTCTTT.

A word on this clonotype: The junction departs from germline at one end; a sequencing error may be responsible. The V and J genes are TRBV5-8 and TRBJ1-1; a possible D gene is TRBD1 (5 bases). CDR3 length equals 13 residues. CDR1 and CDR2 (germline): SGHTS, YDEGEE. The CDR3 sequence: CASSFREHPGTPF. For the CDR3, the DNA is TGTGCCAGCAGCTTTAGGGAACATCCCGGGACCCCATTT.

The gene calls are TRBV9 and TRBJ2-1; D not resolved. Germline CDR1 is SGDLS and CDR2 is YYNGEE. Trimming removed 4 bases from V and 4 bases from J, with 15 bases in between. This CDR3 has 15 residues. The DNA for the CDR3 is TGTGCCAGCAGCCCTGGCGGACGGATTTACAATGAGCAGTTCTTC. It codes for CASSPGGRIYNEQFF. The full variable domain, with the rest looked up from reference TRBV9 and TRBJ2-1, is DSGVTQTPKHLITATGQRVTLRCSPRSGDLSVYWYQQSLDQGLQFLIQYYNGEERAKGNILERFSAQQFPDLHSELNLSSLELGDSALYFCASSPGGRIYNEQFFGPGTRLTVL.

This clonotype was seen only a few times. The genes are TRBV4-2 and TRBJ2-2; no clear D gene. Per the germline V gene, CDR1 is LGHNA and CDR2 is YNFKEQ. This CDR3 comprises 12 residues. V dropped 8 bases and J dropped 2 bases, with 6 bases sitting between them. Here the CDR3 DNA reads TGTGCCAGCGGAGACAACACCGGGGAGCTGTTTTTT. Protein product: CASGDNTGELFF.

This clonotype occurred a few times. The chain uses TRBV4-1 and TRBJ1-3; 10 bases match TRBD1. V was pared by 6 bases and J by 2 bases, with 7 bases of the junction left unmatched. This CDR3 spans 16 amino acids. CDR1 is MGHRA, CDR2 YSYEKL, per germline. The CDR3 region has the DNA TGCGCCAGCAGGACCGGGACAGGGGACGCTGGAAACACCATATATTTT. This codes for CASRTGTGDAGNTIYF.

This clonotype was detected only a few times. The chain links TRBV27 to TRBJ2-3, with TRBD2 matching over 7 bases. Trimming took 2 bases from V and 0 from J; bases not matched to a gene: 2. The CDR3 covers 15 residues. CDR1 is MNHEY and CDR2 is SMNVEV in the germline V gene (reference sequence). The CDR3 bases are TGTGCCAGCAGTTTACCAGCGGGGAGCACAGATACGCAGTATTTT. Its protein is CASSLPAGSTDTQYF.

The chain couples TRBV7-9 to TRBJ1-5; no definite D call. The ends were cut back, 7 bases at V and 6 bases at J, with 13 bases in the middle. The CDR3 has 13 amino acids. Per the germline V gene, CDR1 is SEHNR and CDR2 is FQNEAQ (reference sequence). The CDR3 nucleotides read TGTGCCAGCACCACTGATCCGAGTCAGCCCCAGCATTTT. Amino acid sequence: CASTTDPSQPQHF.

This clonotype was observed a few times. The chain is built from TRBV7-3 and TRBJ2-2; D ambiguous. The CDR3 is 14 residues long. V shed 5 bases and J shed 7 bases, with 14 bases lying between them. The V gene's germline CDR1 is SGHTA and CDR2 FQGTGA. CDR3 coding DNA: TGTGCCAGCAGCCCCACCTCTTGGGGCGGGGAGCTGTTTTTT. Residues: CASSPTSWGGELFF.

This clonotype was detected only a few times. The chain is built from TRBV27 and TRBJ2-7; a weak D match, TRBD2 (5 bases). The V end lost 6 bases, the J end lost 5 bases, and 14 bases lay between the germline ends. Germline lookup yields CDR1 MNHEY and CDR2 SMNVEV (reference sequence). This CDR3 spans 13 amino acids. DNA of the CDR3: TGTGCCAGCAGACGAGGGATGAGTAACGAGCAGTACTTC. Translated: CASRRGMSNEQYF.

The chain carries TRBV5-1 and TRBJ1-2; D possibly corresponds to TRBD1 (5 bases). Germline V CDR1 and CDR2: SGHRS, YFSETQ. Trimming removed 5 bases from V and 4 bases from J, with 12 bases in between. This CDR3 spans 13 amino acids. The CDR3 sequence: CASRSDTAYGYTF. CDR3 nucleotide sequence: TGCGCCAGCAGGTCGGACACCGCCTATGGCTACACCTTC. Drawing the rest from reference TRBV5-1 and TRBJ1-2, the complete variable domain is KAGVTQTPRYLIKTRGQQVTLSCSPISGHRSVSWYQQTPGQGLQFLFEYFSETQRNKGNFPGRFSGRQFSNSRSEMNVSTLELGDSALYLCASRSDTAYGYTFGSGTRLTVV.

This clonotype was recorded a few times. The chain links TRBV27 to TRBJ2-5, with TRBD2 identical over 7 bases. Losses at the gene ends were 4 bases for V and 4 bases for J; bases not matched to a gene: 3. This CDR3 has 13 residues. Germline loops: CDR1 MNHEY, CDR2 SMNVEV (reference sequence). In nucleotides, the CDR3 is TGTGCCAGCAGTTCCAGGACTAGAGAGACCCAGTACTTC. Protein product: CASSSRTRETQYF.

This chain connects TRBV20-1 to TRBJ1-2; D uncertain. CDR3 length equals 13 residues. Trimming cost V 0 bases and J 3 bases, with 8 bases left between them. Germline assignment: CDR1 DFQATT and CDR2 SNEGSKA (reference sequence). The CDR3 is CSARDPRYYGYTF. CDR3 nucleotides: TGCAGTGCTAGAGATCCCCGGTACTATGGCTACACCTTC.

V gene TRBV30 combines with J gene TRBJ1-1; D is undetermined. Trimming left V 5 bases short and J 3 bases short, with 13 bases between. This CDR3 is 13 amino acids long. CDR1 is GTSNPN and CDR2 is SVGIG in the germline V gene (reference sequence). The DNA for the CDR3 is TGTGCCTGGGCGTCGGACGGGTACACTGAAGCTTTCTTT. Its protein product is CAWASDGYTEAFF.

This clonotype appeared a few times. The CDR3: CASSIYPSGGPVLEQYF. The CDR3 DNA reads TGTGCCAGTAGTATTTACCCTAGCGGGGGCCCGGTTCTCGAGCAGTACTTC. This chain joins TRBV19 and TRBJ2-7; TRBD2 aligns across 10 bases. The CDR3 is 17 residues long. V shed 3 bases, J shed 6 bases, and the junction held 14 bases outside the gene matches. Germline V CDR1 and CDR2: LNHDA, SQIVND (reference sequence).

V usage is TRBV7-9 and J usage is TRBJ2-2, with 9 bases fitting TRBD1. The V and J ends lost 3 bases and 6 bases, in that order; junction bases with no gene match: 8. CDR1 and CDR2 (germline): SEHNR, FQNEAQ (reference sequence). The CDR3 is 16 amino acids. The CDR3 region is CASSFFGTGHPGELFF. The CDR3 DNA sequence: TGTGCCAGCAGCTTTTTCGGGACAGGGCACCCCGGGGAGCTGTTTTTT.

This clonotype was picked up a small number of times. CDR3 protein: CASRRQGGYEQYF. The DNA for the CDR3 is TGTGCCAGCAGGCGACAGGGTGGCTACGAGCAGTACTTC. This chain uses TRBV11-2 with TRBJ2-7, with TRBD1 matching 7 bases. CDR3 size: 13 residues. CDR1 is SGHAT and CDR2 is FQNNGV in the germline V gene. J lost 3 bases, V lost 6 bases, and 5 bases had no gene match.

V is TRBV5-1 and J is TRBJ1-4; D gene ambiguous. Germline CDR1 and CDR2: SGHRS and YFSETQ. This CDR3 is built from 14 residues. V was cut by 2 bases and J by 0 bases, with 5 bases left in between. The CDR3 loop reads CASSFQSTNEKLFF. DNA for the CDR3: TGCGCCAGCAGCTTTCAGTCAACTAATGAAAAACTGTTTTTT. Full variable domain (rest looked up from reference TRBV5-1 and TRBJ1-4): KAGVTQTPRYLIKTRGQQVTLSCSPISGHRSVSWYQQTPGQGLQFLFEYFSETQRNKGNFPGRFSGRQFSNSRSEMNVSTLELGDSALYLCASSFQSTNEKLFFGSGTQLSVL.

This clonotype turned up a few times. The chain couples TRBV5-1 to TRBJ2-1; 9 bases are a match to TRBD2. The CDR3 contains 17 residues. Trimming removed 5 bases from V and 8 bases from J; junction bases left unmatched: 17. CDR1 is SGHRS and CDR2 is YFSETQ in the germline V gene. CDR3 protein: CASSRAGSGGILDEQFF. In DNA, the CDR3 is TGCGCCAGCAGTCGGGCGGGTAGCGGGGGTATATTAGATGAGCAGTTCTTC.